Each of the 32 T cell receptor beta chains below was sequenced from the same sample in a study of beta chain features in type 1 diabetes. Every isolated RNA sample was fully reverse transcribed, so sequencing captured expressed TCRB transcripts. Libraries were prepared by immunoSEQ multiplex PCR; TCRdb keeps only in-frame clonotypes and omits some of them. The sample contains under 350,000 clones, 24% of which appear only once. Their antigens remain unidentified. General observations from the study: Moderately but significantly shorter TCRB CDR3s were found in Type 1 diabetes patients in all four CD4+ subsets.

The sample taken for sequencing was naive CD4+ T cells from blood. The receptor source for this set is a woman under 40 with type 1 diabetes.

The chain combines TRBV5-4 with TRBJ1-2; 7 bases are shared with TRBD1. V gave up 3 bases and J gave up 8 bases; unmatched junction bases: 7. The CDR3 loop spans 13 amino acids. CDR1 is SGHNT, CDR2 YYREEE, per germline (reference sequence). The CDR3 region is CASSSGTDLGYTF. The CDR3 DNA sequence: TGTGCCAGCAGCTCAGGGACAGACCTAGGCTACACCTTC.

This clone came up a few times. The V and J genes are TRBV30 and TRBJ1-2; D is ambiguous. Germline values: CDR1 GTSNPN, CDR2 SVGIG (reference sequence). The CDR3 sequence is 12 residues long. Trimming removed 5 bases from V and 4 bases from J, with 11 bases in between. CDR3 bases: TGTGCCTGGCGAGAGCAAATCTATGGCTACACCTTC. Amino acids: CAWREQIYGYTF.

As regards this clone: The sample has other DNA sequences that encode this CDR3 too. The V gene is TRBV29-1, the J gene TRBJ1-1; 7 nucleotides line up with TRBD1. Unmatched junction bases numbered 2, after V lost 3 bases and J lost 4 bases. The CDR3 totals 12 residues. Per the germline V gene, CDR1 is SQVTM and CDR2 is ANQGSEA. The CDR3, as DNA: TGCAGCGTTGACAACAGGGGCACTGAAGCTTTCTTT. This translates into CSVDNRGTEAFF.

There are a few counts of this clone. The chain carries TRBV27 and TRBJ1-2; the D is unclear. Between the trimmed V and J ends, which lost 3 bases and 4 bases, there was a span of 18 bases. The CDR3 has 16 amino acids. In germline, CDR1 is MNHEY, CDR2 SMNVEV (reference sequence). The CDR3 protein is CASSFGHLRSFYGYTF. CDR3 coding DNA: TGTGCCAGCAGTTTCGGTCACCTTCGTTCCTTCTATGGCTACACCTTC.

The chain recombines TRBV28 with TRBJ1-1, with 10 bases matching TRBD1. This CDR3 has 15 amino acids. Germline assignment: CDR1 MDHEN and CDR2 SYDVKM. V was pared by 6 bases and J by 3 bases, with 7 bases of the junction left unmatched. CDR3 loop: CASSTTGTGDTEAFF. The DNA of the CDR3 is TGTGCCAGCAGCACTACCGGGACAGGGGACACTGAAGCTTTCTTT.

The chain couples TRBV4-1 to TRBJ2-1; D gene uncertain. The CDR3 sequence is 16 residues long. With 3 bases removed from V and 0 bases from J, the gap between germline ends came to 12 bases. Per the germline V gene, CDR1 is MGHRA and CDR2 is YSYEKL. CDR3 DNA sequence: TGCGCCAGCAGCCAGGGTCTATCAGGCTCCTACAATGAGCAGTTCTTC. Protein: CASSQGLSGSYNEQFF.

This clone was seen once. The chain combines TRBV7-9 with TRBJ2-7; D not resolved. The CDR3 is 19 residues long. V was pared by 2 bases and J by 0 bases, with 23 bases between. CDR1 SEHNR and CDR2 FQNEAQ come from the germline V gene (reference sequence). CDR3 loop: CASSLYLSLFLRVSYEQYF. As DNA, the CDR3 is TGTGCCAGCAGCTTATATCTGTCGTTGTTCTTACGGGTCTCCTACGAGCAGTACTTC.

The chain carries TRBV28 and TRBJ2-3, with D uncertain. Germline V gene sequence: CDR1 MDHEN, CDR2 SYDVKM. The CDR3 totals 15 residues. V shed 2 bases and J shed 2 bases, with 11 bases lying between them. The CDR3: CASSLEFPFTDTQYF. As DNA, the CDR3 is TGTGCCAGCAGTTTAGAGTTCCCATTCACAGATACGCAGTATTTT.

This clone has a handful of counts. The J gene is TRBJ1-2, the V gene TRBV30; D might be TRBD1 (6 bases). The germline CDR1 and CDR2 sequences are GTSNPN and SVGIG (reference sequence). This CDR3 comprises 13 residues. Trimming removed 4 bases at V and 8 bases at J, with 17 bases between. In DNA form, the CDR3 reads TGTGCCTGGACATATCTGGGGGCGCAAGGCTACACCTTC. It specifies CAWTYLGAQGYTF.

This clone was observed a handful of times. The rearrangement joins TRBV19 to TRBJ2-5; 9 bases agree with TRBD2. The V and J ends lost 7 bases and 5 bases, in that order; junction bases with no gene match: 11. Germline V gene lookup returns CDR1 LNHDA and CDR2 SQIVND (reference sequence). The CDR3 is 15 residues long. This CDR3 is CASIGSSGRGETQYF. CDR3 DNA sequence: TGTGCCAGTATAGGGAGTAGCGGGAGAGGGGAGACCCAGTACTTC.

This clone turned up a few times. The rearrangement joins TRBV29-1 to TRBJ2-1, with 7 bases that match TRBD1. The trim removed 8 bases at V and 4 bases at J, leaving 11 bases unmatched. The CDR3 consists of 14 residues. Per the germline V gene, CDR1 is SQVTM and CDR2 is ANQGSEA. This chain's CDR3 is CSHKATGFYNEQFF. The CDR3 bases are TGCAGCCACAAAGCGACAGGGTTTTACAATGAGCAGTTCTTC.

This clone was picked up a small number of times. V is TRBV2 and J is TRBJ2-3, with D hard to call. Trimming left V 7 bases short and J 4 bases short, with 12 bases between. Germline V CDR1 and CDR2: SNHLY, FYNNEI. The CDR3 length is 13 residues. CDR3 protein: CASIRGYADTQYF. In DNA form, the CDR3 reads TGTGCCAGCATTCGCGGATACGCAGATACGCAGTATTTT.

The chain uses TRBV18 and TRBJ2-3; D perhaps matches TRBD2 (6 bases). This CDR3 has 15 residues. The germline gives CDR1 KGHSH, CDR2 LQKENI. Between the trimmed V and J ends, which lost 1 base and 4 bases, there was a span of 12 bases. CDR3 nucleotides: TGTGCCAGCTCACCACGGGAGGTGCTCTCAGATACGCAGTATTTT. It specifies CASSPREVLSDTQYF.

The V and J genes are TRBV30 and TRBJ2-1; 8 bases map to TRBD2. CDR1 is GTSNPN and CDR2 is SVGIG in the germline V gene (reference sequence). This CDR3 has 14 amino acids. After removal of 2 bases from V and 6 bases from J, the junction contained 6 bases not matched to a gene. CDR3 region: CAWSPWTSFNEQFF. In nucleotides, the CDR3 is TGTGCCTGGAGTCCCTGGACTAGCTTCAATGAGCAGTTCTTC.

The chain links TRBV29-1 to TRBJ1-1, with D perhaps matching TRBD1 (5 bases). The CDR3 has 13 amino acids. Trimming pared 6 bases from V and 2 bases from J, leaving 13 bases between. The germline V gene encodes CDR1 SQVTM and CDR2 ANQGSEA. This CDR3 reads CSVNRPQNTEAFF. The CDR3 nucleotides are TGCAGCGTAAACAGGCCCCAAAACACTGAAGCTTTCTTT.

The genes are TRBV5-1 and TRBJ2-1; possible D gene TRBD2, 5 bases. Trimming took off 3 bases at V and 4 bases at J, with 14 bases between the two ends. Germline loops: CDR1 SGHRS, CDR2 YFSETQ. The CDR3 loop spans 15 amino acids. This chain's CDR3 is CASSSARGIYNEQFF. The CDR3 DNA is TGCGCCAGCAGCTCGGCACGAGGGATTTACAATGAGCAGTTCTTC.

The chain employs TRBV28 and TRBJ2-5; TRBD1 matches at 7 bases. The CDR3 is 15 residues long. Trimming took 4 bases from V and 1 from J; bases not matched to a gene: 6. CDR1 is MDHEN and CDR2 is SYDVKM in the germline V gene. The CDR3 is CASSSGGQSQETQYF. Here the CDR3 DNA reads TGTGCCAGCAGTTCAGGGGGACAGAGCCAAGAGACCCAGTACTTC.

This chain connects TRBV6-6 to TRBJ2-5; possible D gene TRBD1, 5 bases. This CDR3 spans 13 amino acids. CDR1 MNHNY and CDR2 SVGAGI come from the germline V gene (reference sequence). Deletions cut 7 bases from V and 9 bases from J, with 18 bases between. CDR3 protein: CASTATEAGSQYF. Written as DNA, the CDR3 is TGTGCCAGCACCGCGACAGAGGCAGGGTCCCAGTACTTC.

This clone was seen a handful of times. The chain is built from TRBV29-1 and TRBJ1-2, with D perhaps matching TRBD1 (5 bases). V lost 7 bases to trimming and J lost 8 bases, with 23 bases between them. Germline CDR1 and CDR2: SQVTM and ANQGSEA. The CDR3 has 14 residues. CDR3 bases: TGCAGCGCCTCCGGGCAGGGCCTCCCGCGAGGCTACACCTTC. Translated, it gives CSASGQGLPRGYTF.

This sequence joins TRBV7-2 and TRBJ1-2; 9 bases agree with TRBD1. CDR3 size: 14 residues. CDR1 is SGHTA and CDR2 is FQGNSA in the germline V gene. The V and J ends lost 4 bases and 7 bases, in that order; junction bases with no gene match: 7. CDR3 sequence reads: CASSSSGTGLGYTF. Here the CDR3 DNA reads TGTGCCAGCAGCTCCTCGGGGACAGGGCTTGGCTACACCTTC.

This rearrangement joins TRBV6-5 to TRBJ2-5; D is uncertain. There are 13 residues in the CDR3. Germline V gene sequence: CDR1 MNHEY, CDR2 SVGAGI. V lost 2 bases to trimming and J lost 5 bases, with 9 bases between them. The DNA for the CDR3 is TGTGCCAGCAGTTACCGTCAGTTGGAGACCCAGTACTTC. Translation gives CASSYRQLETQYF.

This clone turned up a few times. The chain uses TRBV19 and TRBJ2-7, with a possible D match to TRBD1 (5 bases). Trimming took 3 bases from V and 1 from J, leaving 10 bases between them. This CDR3 is 14 amino acids long. Germline CDR1 and CDR2: LNHDA and SQIVND (reference sequence). In nucleotides, the CDR3 is TGTGCCAGTAGTATGGTCCAGGGTTCCTACGAGCAGTACTTC. It is translated as CASSMVQGSYEQYF.

This clone was counted between two and nine times. The chain carries TRBV7-3 and TRBJ2-2; maybe TRBD2 (6 bases). The CDR3 consists of 15 residues. The germline gives CDR1 SGHTA, CDR2 FQGTGA. V was cut by 4 bases and J by 7 bases, with 16 bases left in between. The CDR3 here is CASSSLGGTHGELFF. CDR3 nucleotide sequence: TGTGCCAGCAGCTCGCTGGGCGGGACTCACGGGGAGCTGTTTTTT.

This chain joins TRBV5-1 and TRBJ2-1, with D possibly being TRBD2 (6 bases). The CDR3 is 17 amino acids. The V gene's germline CDR1 is SGHRS and CDR2 YFSETQ. With 4 bases removed from V and 0 bases from J, the gap between germline ends came to 17 bases. This CDR3 is CASSVQLAVSSYNEQFF. The CDR3 nucleotides are TGCGCCAGCAGCGTTCAACTAGCTGTGAGCTCCTACAATGAGCAGTTCTTC.

The V call is TRBV5-4, the J call TRBJ2-1, with TRBD2 identical over 9 bases. J was trimmed by 2 bases and V by 4 bases; bases with no gene match: 10. The CDR3 length is 17 residues. CDR1 SGHNT and CDR2 YYREEE come from the germline V gene (reference sequence). The CDR3 nucleotides are TGTGCCAGCAGCCCACGGACTAGCGCGATAGCCTACAATGAGCAGTTCTTC. It specifies CASSPRTSAIAYNEQFF.

V is TRBV27 and J is TRBJ2-7; tentatively, D is TRBD1 (6 bases). The CDR3 covers 14 residues. The V end lost 5 bases, the J end lost 2 bases, and 13 bases lay between the germline ends. Germline V CDR1 and CDR2: MNHEY, SMNVEV (reference sequence). CDR3 protein: CASSTDSVPYEQYF. The CDR3 coding sequence is TGTGCCAGCAGTACGGACAGCGTTCCCTACGAGCAGTACTTC.

This clone was seen more than once but under ten times. The chain is built from TRBV5-1 and TRBJ2-1; perhaps TRBD2 as D (6 bases). The ends were cut back, 7 bases at V and 8 bases at J, with 10 bases in the middle. Germline CDR1 reads SGHRS; CDR2 reads YFSETQ. CDR3 length: 11 residues. CDR3 amino acids: CASGSGYEQFF. In nucleotides, the CDR3 is TGCGCCAGCGGGAGCGGGTATGAGCAGTTCTTC.

The V and J genes are TRBV28 and TRBJ2-5; the D gene is possibly TRBD1 (5 bases). V was trimmed by 2 bases and J by 5 bases, leaving 12 bases between them. CDR3 length: 14 residues. In germline, CDR1 is MDHEN, CDR2 SYDVKM. The DNA for the CDR3 is TGTGCCAGCAGTTTACAGGGTTTGAAGGAGACCCAGTACTTC. It encodes CASSLQGLKETQYF.

The genes are TRBV5-1 and TRBJ2-7; 9 bases fit TRBD1. J was trimmed by 6 bases and V by 4 bases; bases with no gene match: 8. Germline V gives CDR1 SGHRS, CDR2 YFSETQ. The CDR3 covers 14 residues. CDR3: CASSEDRGFGEQYF. The CDR3 DNA is TGCGCCAGCAGCGAGGACAGGGGCTTTGGCGAGCAGTACTTC.

In its sample, this clone was seen a few times. The V call is TRBV29-1, the J call TRBJ2-2, with D possibly TRBD1 on 6 matching bases. Germline V CDR1 and CDR2: SQVTM, ANQGSEA. Trimming stripped 6 bases from V and 1 base from J, with 15 bases between. The CDR3 length is 15 residues. In DNA, the CDR3 is TGCAGCGTCGCAGCAGGGGCACGGAACACCGGGGAGCTGTTTTTT. Protein sequence: CSVAAGARNTGELFF.

This clone has just a few counts. The chain employs TRBV19 and TRBJ1-1, with 7 bases aligning to TRBD1. The germline CDR1 and CDR2 sequences are LNHDA and SQIVND (reference sequence). V shed 5 bases and J 2 bases; nucleotides not matched to a gene: 2. This CDR3 region has 13 residues. The DNA of the CDR3 is TGTGCCAGTAGTCACAGGGGTAACACTGAAGCTTTCTTT. It codes for CASSHRGNTEAFF.

In its sample, this clone was seen a few times. The genes are TRBV5-1 and TRBJ1-1; maybe TRBD1 (5 bases). This CDR3 contains 14 residues. From germline, CDR1 is SGHRS and CDR2 YFSETQ. With 5 bases removed from V and 1 base from J, the gap between germline ends came to 12 bases. The CDR3 nucleotides read TGCGCCAGCAGGTCCGGGACTGAGAACACTGAAGCTTTCTTT. This encodes CASRSGTENTEAFF.